This entry lists 21 T cell receptor beta chains sequenced from one sample in a study of beta chain features in type 1 diabetes. Overall study results and limits: In all four CD4+ subsets, TCRB CDR3 length was significantly, moderately reduced in type 1 diabetes.

TCRB transcripts that were expressed got sequenced, as all of the isolated RNA had been reverse transcribed. The assay was immunoSEQ multiplex PCR, and TCRdb's table has in-frame clones only and misses some. Of about 340,000 clones in the sample, around 9.3% were seen once. These receptors' targets are unknown. The specimen sequenced was central memory CD4+ T cells from blood. These receptors were obtained from a man aged 25 to 40 with type 1 diabetes.

This clone has a handful of counts. At one end the junction does not follow the germline gene, possibly because of a read error. The chain joins TRBV5-4 to TRBJ1-2; D is unresolved. The CDR3 sequence is 16 residues long. CDR1 is SGHNT, CDR2 YYREEE, per germline (reference sequence). CDR3 residues: CASSQDRGLPNYGYTF. For the CDR3, the DNA is TGCGCCAGCAGCCAAGATAGAGGACTCCCTAACTATGGCTACACCTTC.

This clone was observed a few times. The V and J genes are TRBV29-1 and TRBJ1-1, with D unclear. The length of the CDR3 is 10 residues. V was clipped by 5 bases and J by 5 bases, with 6 bases between them. The germline CDR1 and CDR2 sequences are SQVTM and ANQGSEA. Here the CDR3 DNA reads TGCAGCGTTCTCCGAACTGAAGCTTTCTTT. It codes for CSVLRTEAFF.

About this clone: Other DNA sequences in this sample translate to the same CDR3. The rearrangement uses TRBV7-2 and TRBJ2-7; a weak D match, TRBD2 (7 bases). CDR1 and CDR2 (germline): SGHTA, FQGNSA. This CDR3 has 15 amino acids. The ends were cut back, 0 bases at V and 0 bases at J, with 9 bases in the middle. CDR3 nucleotide sequence: TGTGCCAGCAGCTTAGCGGCGGGGGCCTCCTACGAGCAGTACTTC. Amino acids: CASSLAAGASYEQYF.

The chain recombines TRBV5-1 with TRBJ1-6, with D possibly matching TRBD1 (5 bases). V lost 4 bases and J lost 6, with 11 bases in between. The length of the CDR3 is 14 residues. Germline V gene sequence: CDR1 SGHRS, CDR2 YFSETQ. The CDR3: CASSPAGVNSPLHF. CDR3 coding DNA: TGCGCCAGCAGCCCGGCGGGGGTTAATTCACCCCTCCACTTT.

This clone occurred a few times. This rearrangement joins TRBV7-2 to TRBJ2-2; 7 nucleotides match TRBD1. CDR3 length: 15 amino acids. After removal of 6 bases from V and 3 bases from J, the junction contained 7 bases not matched to a gene. Germline loops: CDR1 SGHTA, CDR2 FQGNSA. The CDR3 DNA reads TGTGCCAGCAGTTCGACAGGGTTGGACACCGGGGAGCTGTTTTTT. Its protein product is CASSSTGLDTGELFF.

In its sample, this clone was seen a few times. The V and J genes are TRBV5-8 and TRBJ1-3, with D possibly being TRBD1 (5 bases). V lost 0 bases and J 3 bases, leaving 13 bases between the germline ends. The V gene's germline CDR1 is SGHTS and CDR2 YDEGEE. CDR3 length: 16 amino acids. The CDR3 here is CASSLAGERGGNTIYF. The CDR3 DNA follows: TGTGCCAGCAGCTTGGCCGGGGAGAGGGGTGGAAACACCATATATTTT.

This clone was detected a few times. The V gene is TRBV6-5, the J gene TRBJ2-7; perhaps TRBD1 as D (6 bases). There are 13 residues in the CDR3. Germline V CDR1 and CDR2: MNHEY, SVGAGI. The germline V and J ends were trimmed by 6 bases and 2 bases, with 11 bases remaining between them. The chain's CDR3 is CASRKTGAYEQYF. CDR3 coding DNA: TGTGCCAGCAGAAAGACAGGTGCCTACGAGCAGTACTTC.

The genes are TRBV27 and TRBJ1-1, with D possibly TRBD1 on 5 matching bases. Germline loops: CDR1 MNHEY, CDR2 SMNVEV (reference sequence). V was trimmed by 5 bases and J by 1 base, leaving 11 bases between them. This CDR3 is built from 14 residues. The CDR3 region has the DNA TGTGCCAGCAGTCAAGGGGCAGGGAACACTGAAGCTTTCTTT. As protein: CASSQGAGNTEAFF.

The chain couples TRBV7-9 to TRBJ1-2; D not resolved. Germline values: CDR1 SEHNR, CDR2 FQNEAQ (reference sequence). The CDR3 length is 13 residues. V was pared by 3 bases and J by 4 bases, with 9 bases between. This chain's CDR3 is CASSFDPFYGYTF. DNA of the CDR3: TGTGCCAGCAGCTTCGACCCTTTCTATGGCTACACCTTC.

The genes are TRBV4-1 and TRBJ2-2, with D possibly being TRBD1 (5 bases). V lost 1 base, J lost 2 bases, and 8 bases lay in between. Germline CDR1 reads MGHRA; CDR2 reads YSYEKL. The CDR3 runs 15 residues. CDR3 in DNA: TGCGCCAGCAGCCAAGGTTGGGGCAACACCGGGGAGCTGTTTTTT. This translates into CASSQGWGNTGELFF.

The chain links TRBV11-2 to TRBJ2-7; D perhaps matches TRBD2 (5 bases). Germline-derived CDR1 and CDR2 are SGHAT and FQNNGV. This CDR3 has 17 residues. Trimming removed 5 bases at V and 5 bases at J, with 25 bases between. The CDR3 reads CASSGVRGYGVLHEQYF. CDR3 DNA sequence: TGTGCCAGCAGCGGCGTTAGAGGGTACGGGGTATTGCACGAGCAGTACTTC.

In its sample, this clone was seen a few times. V gene TRBV7-8 combines with J gene TRBJ1-5; D possibly corresponds to TRBD1 (6 bases). Germline V CDR1 and CDR2: SGHVS, FQNEAQ. The CDR3 is made up of 16 amino acids. The V end lost 3 bases, the J end lost 4 bases, and 16 bases lay between the germline ends. CDR3 DNA: TGTGCCAGCAGCTTGTTACAGGGCCGTGGAAATCAGCCCCAGCATTTT. This translates into CASSLLQGRGNQPQHF.

The chain uses TRBV7-2 and TRBJ2-1; D perhaps matches TRBD1 (6 bases). The CDR3 is made up of 14 amino acids. CDR1 is SGHTA and CDR2 is FQGNSA in the germline V gene. The V gene lost 1 base and the J gene lost 4 bases, with 8 bases spanning the gap. This chain's CDR3 is CASSLDGQYNEQFF. CDR3 bases: TGTGCCAGCAGCTTAGACGGACAGTACAATGAGCAGTTCTTC. Supplemented by reference TRBV7-2 and TRBJ2-1, the full variable domain reads GAGVSQSPSNKVTEKGKDVELRCDPISGHTALYWYRQSLGQGLEFLIYFQGNSAPDKSGLPSDRFSAERTGGSVSTLTIQRTQQEDSAVYLCASSLDGQYNEQFFGPGTRLTVL.

V is TRBV18 and J is TRBJ2-5, with D uncertain. This CDR3 is built from 15 residues. Trimming shortened V by 0 bases and J by 1 base, and 9 bases separated the two germline ends. Looked up from germline, CDR1 is KGHSH and CDR2 is LQKENI. CDR3 nucleotides: TGTGCCAGCTCACCACCGTCGGAAAGCCAAGAGACCCAGTACTTC. It specifies CASSPPSESQETQYF.

The sample holds a few counts of this clone. V gene TRBV4-3 combines with J gene TRBJ1-6; D is undetermined. The V gene lost 3 bases and the J gene lost 9 bases, with 9 bases spanning the gap. Germline V gene data show CDR1 as LGHNA and CDR2 as YSLEER. The CDR3 consists of 13 residues. The DNA of the CDR3 is TGCGCCAGCAGCCAGGAGCCTGGTTCACCCCTCCACTTT. Translating it yields CASSQEPGSPLHF.

This chain uses TRBV9 with TRBJ2-5; D may correspond to TRBD1 or TRBD2 (5 bases each). Trimming removed 4 bases at V and 8 bases at J, with 15 bases between. Germline CDR1 SGDLS, CDR2 YYNGEE. CDR3 length equals 13 residues. CDR3 sequence: CASSTGRGETQYF. DNA of the CDR3: TGTGCCAGCAGCACGGGACGGGGAGAAACCCAGTACTTC.

This clone was detected a few times. Written as DNA, the CDR3 is TGTGCCAGCAGCTTGGGGACAGGCCGTAACTATGGCTACACCTTC. It encodes CASSLGTGRNYGYTF. V gene TRBV5-6 combines with J gene TRBJ1-2; 7 nucleotides line up with TRBD1. Germline-derived CDR1 and CDR2 are SGHDT and YYEEEE. Trimming at V came to 0 bases and at J to 1 base, leaving 3 bases not matched to a gene. The CDR3 runs to 15 residues.

The CDR3 nucleotides are TGTGCCACAACGCGGTCGGTTAATGAAAAACTGTTTTTT. Translating gives CATTRSVNEKLFF. This chain connects TRBV6-6 to TRBJ1-4; no firm D call. CDR3 length: 13 residues. Trimming cost V 10 bases and J 4 bases, with 13 bases left between them. Germline CDR1 and CDR2: MNHNY and SVGAGI (reference sequence).

This clone has more than one count but fewer than ten. V and J are TRBV10-1 and TRBJ2-3; D unclear. The germline gives CDR1 WNHNN, CDR2 SYGVQD (reference sequence). Trimming left V 5 bases short and J 5 bases short, with 11 bases between. The CDR3 covers 13 residues. The CDR3 protein is CASSRVLGDTQYF. In DNA, the CDR3 is TGCGCCAGCAGTAGGGTGTTGGGAGATACGCAGTATTTT.

The chain joins TRBV9 to TRBJ2-7; TRBD1 matches 8 bases. Germline lookup yields CDR1 SGDLS and CDR2 YYNGEE. The CDR3 is 15 residues long. J was trimmed by 10 bases and V by 4 bases; bases with no gene match: 16. This CDR3 reads CASSIRPDRGERQYF. The DNA of the CDR3 is TGTGCCAGCAGCATTCGCCCAGACAGGGGAGAGCGACAGTACTTC.

This clone turned up a few times. The chain carries TRBV5-8 and TRBJ2-2, with D perhaps matching TRBD1 or TRBD2 (5 bases each). The CDR3 runs 16 residues. V lost 1 base and J lost 7, with 17 bases in between. Germline values: CDR1 SGHTS, CDR2 YDEGEE. CDR3 loop: CASSLTSGRRDGELFF. The CDR3 nucleotides read TGTGCCAGCAGCTTGACCTCGGGACGGCGAGACGGGGAGCTGTTTTTT.